This T cell receptor (beta chain) was identified in a study of T cell changes during pregnancy in multiple sclerosis. Germline trimming cut 4 bases from V and 3 bases from J; bases unmatched to any gene: 6. The CDR3 consists of 15 residues. Per the germline V gene, CDR1 is MGHRA and CDR2 is YSYEKL. Sequencing was performed with immunoSEQ multiplex PCR; in TCRdb, only in-frame clones are kept and a portion is missing. The table lists around 39,000 clones, about 90% of them singletons. V is TRBV4-1 and J is TRBJ1-1, with 9 nucleotides matching TRBD1. This material consisted of CD8+ T cells from peripheral blood mononuclear cells, taken before pregnancy. The TCR sequence derives from a female donor with multiple sclerosis, enrolled in a pregnancy study. The CDR3 nucleotides read TGCGCCAGCAGCCGCCGACAGGGGGATTACACTGAAGCTTTCTTT. It translates to CASSRRQGDYTEAFF.